The source of this T cell receptor beta chain is a study of blood T cell repertoires in COVID-19. The wider study: Nucleic acid was either cDNA or gDNA, and it came from T cells, B-cell-depleted T cells, or PBMCs.

Clones were sequenced by immunoSEQ multiplex PCR, and TCRdb holds only the in-frame ones, with some missing. Found here are under 300,000 clones, about nine tenths of them singletons; the top ten hold under 3.5%. Trimming removed 4 bases from V and 5 bases from J; junction bases left unmatched: 10. Germline CDR1 reads MDHEN; CDR2 reads SYDVKM. The CDR3 totals 18 residues. Those enrolled, adults aged about 18 to 89 years, came from some 23 US areas. All recovered Cohort 3 donors got two negative PCRs, got clearance, or saw symptom resolution. The chain joins TRBV28 to TRBJ2-2; 13 bases map to TRBD2. Sequences were obtained from PBMCs or T cells enriched from blood (not recorded which). This receptor was taken from a woman aged 50 to 60 who had recovered from COVID-19. The CDR3 protein is CASSSQGTSGIRTGELFF. In nucleotides, the CDR3 is TGTGCCAGCAGTTCCCAAGGGACTAGCGGGATAAGGACCGGGGAGCTGTTTTTT.